This TCR beta chain was documented in a study of T cell repertoires in cytomegalovirus infection. Study as a whole: Recently identified HLA-C-restricted and well-studied HLA-B-restricted CMV epitopes were used.

This clonotype was seen many times. What it recognizes is unknown. MiXCR, applied by TCRdb to the reads, yields one record per CDR3 protein. The repertoire holds approximately 310,000 distinct CDR3 sequences, with around a quarter as singletons. Germline assignment: CDR1 MDHEN and CDR2 SYDVKM. V was pared by 3 bases and J by 4 bases, with 10 bases of the junction left unmatched. The CDR3 has 16 residues. This specimen consisted of cultured PBMCs, obtained from culture after CMV antigen stimulation. J is TRBJ2-5 and V is TRBV28; 8 bases are shared with TRBD1. The sequence came from a human donor in good health (CMV status not recorded). Some clones in this sample may be carry-over from other donors' samples. CDR3 in amino acids: CASSFAPGQAGETQYF. CDR3 DNA: TGTGCCAGCAGTTTCGCCCCGGGACAGGCGGGAGAGACCCAGTACTTC.